Listed below are T cell receptor beta chains from one sample, sequenced in a study of blood T cell repertoires in COVID-19. Generated by immunoSEQ multiplex PCR, the TCRdb table keeps only in-frame clones and is missing some. The repertoire holds 140,000 to 150,000 clones, with 85% to 90% as singletons. The sample consisted of peripheral blood. These receptors were obtained from a man aged 55 to 70 with active or convalescent COVID-19. CDR3s include the opening cysteine and the closing phenylalanine or tryptophan. The order of the fields is V gene, CDR3 length, J gene, CDR3 protein.

v_gene: TRBV6-2/TRBV6-3
len: 14
j_gene: TRBJ2-1
CDR3aa: CASSQEDSYNEQFF

v_gene: TRBV3-1/TRBV3-2
len: 17
j_gene: TRBJ2-2
CDR3aa: CASSRLAGASNTGELFF

v_gene: TRBV18
len: 15
j_gene: TRBJ2-3
CDR3aa: CASSPGGGSTDTQYF

v_gene: TRBV5-6
len: 13
j_gene: TRBJ2-3
CDR3aa: CASSLGTTDTQYF

v_gene: TRBV11-2
len: 12
j_gene: TRBJ1-6
CDR3aa: CASSFLMSPLHF

v_gene: TRBV18
len: 13
j_gene: TRBJ2-3
CDR3aa: CASSQGVTDTQYF

v_gene: TRBV7-2
len: 12
j_gene: TRBJ1-4
CDR3aa: CASSLEREKLFF

v_gene: TRBV18
len: 14
j_gene: TRBJ2-1
CDR3aa: CASSPLPGVHEQFF

v_gene: TRBV5-1
len: 14
j_gene: TRBJ2-5
CDR3aa: CASSNRPSEETQYF

v_gene: TRBV30
len: 13
j_gene: TRBJ2-2
CDR3aa: CASSGSSTGELFF

v_gene: TRBV19
len: 13
j_gene: TRBJ1-6
CDR3aa: CASTEGYNSPLHF

v_gene: TRBV11-3
len: 14
j_gene: TRBJ2-3
CDR3aa: CASGLQGPADTQYF

v_gene: TRBV7-9
len: 14
j_gene: TRBJ1-1
CDR3aa: CASSLTGRVAEAFF

v_gene: TRBV18
len: 17
j_gene: TRBJ1-5
CDR3aa: CASSPLSPGASNQPQHF

v_gene: TRBV2
len: 13
j_gene: TRBJ2-3
CDR3aa: CARETGAQGTQYF

v_gene: TRBV30
len: 14
j_gene: TRBJ2-2
CDR3aa: CAWSPGQGSGELFF

v_gene: TRBV7-2
len: 15
j_gene: TRBJ2-7
CDR3aa: CASSLVWGGKYEQYF

v_gene: TRBV2
len: 14
j_gene: TRBJ2-2
CDR3aa: CASSSTDYTGELFF